The present T cell receptor (beta chain) was sequenced within a study of preoperative IRX-2 immunotherapy in early breast cancer. The treatment was: preoperative locoregional IRX-2 cytokine immunotherapy. Preoperative locoregional IRX-2 cytokine immunotherapy was tested in the phase Ib source study. The method was immunoSEQ multiplex PCR; TCRdb's version includes in-frame clones alone and lacks a portion of them. The sample has about 19,000 clones; 70% to 90% are singletons. The sequenced sample was lymph node tissue, obtained after IRX-2 immunotherapy. This receptor was obtained from a human donor with breast cancer.

CDR3 in DNA: TGTGCCAGCAGGCTCATTGGTGATGGAAACACCATATATTTT. Translating gives CASRLIGDGNTIYF. The chain is built from TRBV11-3 and TRBJ1-3; D ambiguous. The V end lost 6 bases, the J end lost 3 bases, and 12 bases lay between the germline ends. Germline V CDR1 and CDR2: SGHNT, YENEEA. This CDR3 has 14 amino acids. The variable domain in full, completed from reference TRBV11-3 and TRBJ1-3, reads EAGVVQSPRYKIIEKKQPVAFWCNPISGHNTLYWYLQNLGQGPELLIRYENEEAVDDSQLPKDRFSAERLKGVDSTLKIQPAELGDSAVYLCASRLIGDGNTIYFGEGSWLTVV.